This T cell receptor (beta chain) was found in a study of OX40 agonist ivuxolimab in advanced cancers. Study-wide context: Ivuxolimab, an antibody that agonizes OX40 (CD134), was administered to the patients. Patients undergoing dose escalation presented with hepatocellular carcinoma, melanoma, renal cell or head and neck cancer.

TCRdb's table, derived via immunoSEQ multiplex PCR, lists solely in-frame clones and lacks some. This table has some 46,000 clones, 89% appearing once. Findings and caveats of the study: CD4+ and CD8+ blood T cells expanded clonally by week 6 at 0.1 to 3.0 mg/kg.

Remarks on this clone: Its antigen is still unknown.

Trimming took off 4 bases at V and 0 bases at J, with 10 bases between the two ends. CDR1 is MNHNS, CDR2 SASEGT, per germline. CDR3 length: 15 amino acids. The chain carries TRBV6-1 and TRBJ2-1; D possibly uses TRBD1 or TRBD2 (5 bases each). This receptor was taken from an adult with an advanced solid tumor such as melanoma, head and neck, liver or kidney cancer. Sequenced here: CD4+ or CD8+ T cells sorted from blood, sampled in a trial of the OX40 agonist ivuxolimab. CDR3 sequence reads: CASSGDLSSYNEQFF. As DNA, the CDR3 is TGTGCCAGCAGTGGGGACCTGAGCTCCTACAATGAGCAGTTCTTC.